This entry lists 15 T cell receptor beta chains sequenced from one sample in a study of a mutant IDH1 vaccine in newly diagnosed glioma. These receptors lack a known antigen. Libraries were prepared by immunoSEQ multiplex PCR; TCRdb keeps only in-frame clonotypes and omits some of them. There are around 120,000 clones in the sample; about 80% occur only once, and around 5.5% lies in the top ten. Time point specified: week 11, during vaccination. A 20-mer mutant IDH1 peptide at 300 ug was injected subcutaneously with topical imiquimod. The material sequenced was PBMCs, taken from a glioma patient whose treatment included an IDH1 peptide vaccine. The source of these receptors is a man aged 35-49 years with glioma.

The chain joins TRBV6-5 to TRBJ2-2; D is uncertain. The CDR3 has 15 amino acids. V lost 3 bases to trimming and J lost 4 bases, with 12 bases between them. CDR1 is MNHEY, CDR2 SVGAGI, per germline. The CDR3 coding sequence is TGTGCCAGCAGTTATTTGGTACGGTCCACCGGGGAGCTGTTTTTT. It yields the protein CASSYLVRSTGELFF.

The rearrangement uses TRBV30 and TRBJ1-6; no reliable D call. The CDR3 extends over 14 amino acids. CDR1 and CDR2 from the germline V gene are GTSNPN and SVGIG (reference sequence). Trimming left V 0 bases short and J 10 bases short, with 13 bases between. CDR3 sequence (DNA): TGTGCCTGGAGTGTCGAGAGCGGGCGGTCACCCCTCCACTTT. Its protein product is CAWSVESGRSPLHF.

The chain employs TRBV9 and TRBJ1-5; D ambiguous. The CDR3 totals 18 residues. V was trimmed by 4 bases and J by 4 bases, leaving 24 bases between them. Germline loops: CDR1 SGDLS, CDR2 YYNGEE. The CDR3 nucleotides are TGTGCCAGCAGCCCAAAGTACAGTTCTTCCCAAAGGAATCAGCCCCAGCATTTT. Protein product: CASSPKYSSSQRNQPQHF.

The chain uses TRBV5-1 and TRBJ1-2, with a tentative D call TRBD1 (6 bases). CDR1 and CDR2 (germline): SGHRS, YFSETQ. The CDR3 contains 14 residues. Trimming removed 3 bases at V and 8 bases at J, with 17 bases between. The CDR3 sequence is CASSSDRLLGGYTF. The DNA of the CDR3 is TGCGCCAGCAGCTCCGACAGGCTCCTTGGGGGCTACACCTTC.

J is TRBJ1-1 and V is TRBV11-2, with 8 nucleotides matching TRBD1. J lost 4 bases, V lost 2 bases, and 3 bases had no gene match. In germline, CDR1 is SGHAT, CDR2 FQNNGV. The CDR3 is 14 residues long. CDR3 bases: TGTGCCAGCAGCTTACAGGGGGCAAGCACTGAAGCTTTCTTT. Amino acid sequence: CASSLQGASTEAFF. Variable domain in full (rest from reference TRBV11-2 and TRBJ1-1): EAGVAQSPRYKIIEKRQSVAFWCNPISGHATLYWYQQILGQGPKLLIQFQNNGVVDDSQLPKDRFSAERLKGVDSTLKIQPAKLEDSAVYLCASSLQGASTEAFFGQGTRLTVV.

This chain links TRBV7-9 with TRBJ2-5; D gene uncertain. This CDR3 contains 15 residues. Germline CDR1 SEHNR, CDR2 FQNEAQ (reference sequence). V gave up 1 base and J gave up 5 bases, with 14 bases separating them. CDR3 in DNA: TGTGCCAGCAGCTTAGGGGCAGGTCGTAGCGAGACCCAGTACTTC. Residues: CASSLGAGRSETQYF.

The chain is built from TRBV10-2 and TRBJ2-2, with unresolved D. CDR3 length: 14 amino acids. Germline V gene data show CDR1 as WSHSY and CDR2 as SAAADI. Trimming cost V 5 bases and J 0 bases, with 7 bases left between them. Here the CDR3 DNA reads TGCGCCAGCAGTTACCAGGCGAACACCGGGGAGCTGTTTTTT. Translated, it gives CASSYQANTGELFF.

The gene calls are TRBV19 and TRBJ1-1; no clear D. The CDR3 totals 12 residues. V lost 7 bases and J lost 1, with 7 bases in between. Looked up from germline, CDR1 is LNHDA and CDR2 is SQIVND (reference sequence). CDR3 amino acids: CASNRPNTEAFF. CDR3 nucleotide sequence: TGTGCCAGTAATAGGCCGAACACTGAAGCTTTCTTT.

The CDR3, as DNA: TGCGCCAGCAGCTGGCAGATCGATTCACCCCTCCACTTT. As protein: CASSWQIDSPLHF. The chain recombines TRBV5-1 with TRBJ1-6; D unclear. Per germline, CDR1 SGHRS and CDR2 YFSETQ. The CDR3 is 13 residues long. Trimming shortened V by 3 bases and J by 8 bases, and 9 bases separated the two germline ends. The full variable domain, completed using reference TRBV5-1 and TRBJ1-6, is KAGVTQTPRYLIKTRGQQVTLSCSPISGHRSVSWYQQTPGQGLQFLFEYFSETQRNKGNFPGRFSGRQFSNSRSEMNVSTLELGDSALYLCASSWQIDSPLHFGNGTRLTVT.

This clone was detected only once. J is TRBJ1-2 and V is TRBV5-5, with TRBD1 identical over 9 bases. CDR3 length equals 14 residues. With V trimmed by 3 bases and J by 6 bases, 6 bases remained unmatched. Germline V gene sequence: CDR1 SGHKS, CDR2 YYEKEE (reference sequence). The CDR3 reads CASSSQGASHGYTF. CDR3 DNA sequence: TGTGCCAGCAGCTCACAGGGGGCTTCCCATGGCTACACCTTC.

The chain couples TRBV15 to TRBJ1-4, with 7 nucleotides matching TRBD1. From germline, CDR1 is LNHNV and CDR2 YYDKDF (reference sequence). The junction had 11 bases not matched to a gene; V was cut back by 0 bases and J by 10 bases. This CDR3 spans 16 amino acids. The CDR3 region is CATSRDGDRERSKLFF. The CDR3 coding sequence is TGTGCCACCAGCAGAGATGGTGACAGGGAACGGTCAAAACTGTTTTTT.

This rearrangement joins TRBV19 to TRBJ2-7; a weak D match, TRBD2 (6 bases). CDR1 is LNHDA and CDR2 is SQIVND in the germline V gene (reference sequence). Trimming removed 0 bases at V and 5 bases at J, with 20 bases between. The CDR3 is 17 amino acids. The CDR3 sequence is CASSIDAATPGRNEQYF. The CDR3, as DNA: TGTGCCAGTAGTATAGACGCGGCGACCCCAGGGAGGAACGAGCAGTACTTC. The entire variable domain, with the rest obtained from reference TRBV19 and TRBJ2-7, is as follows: DGGITQSPKYLFRKEGQNVTLSCEQNLNHDAMYWYRQDPGQGLRLIYYSQIVNDFQKGDIAEGYSVSREKKESFPLTVTSAQKNPTAFYLCASSIDAATPGRNEQYFGPGTRLTVT.

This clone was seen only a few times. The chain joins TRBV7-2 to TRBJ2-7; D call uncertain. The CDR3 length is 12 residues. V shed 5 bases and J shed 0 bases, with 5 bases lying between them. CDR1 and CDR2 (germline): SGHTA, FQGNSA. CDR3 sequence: CASSPPSYEQYF. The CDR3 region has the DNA TGTGCCAGCAGCCCCCCCTCCTACGAGCAGTACTTC.

This CDR3 reads CASSLTAGWQPQHF. The CDR3 coding sequence is TGTGCCAGCAGTTTGACGGCAGGCTGGCAGCCCCAGCATTTT. V gene TRBV28 combines with J gene TRBJ1-5, with D unclear. Trimming took off 3 bases at V and 7 bases at J, with 13 bases between the two ends. Germline assignment: CDR1 MDHEN and CDR2 SYDVKM. There are 14 residues in the CDR3. The complete variable domain, with remaining parts taken from reference TRBV28 and TRBJ1-5, reads DVKVTQSSRYLVKRTGEKVFLECVQDMDHENMFWYRQDPGLGLRLIYFSYDVKMKEKGDIPEGYSVSREKKERFSLILESASTNQTSMYLCASSLTAGWQPQHFGDGTRLSIL.

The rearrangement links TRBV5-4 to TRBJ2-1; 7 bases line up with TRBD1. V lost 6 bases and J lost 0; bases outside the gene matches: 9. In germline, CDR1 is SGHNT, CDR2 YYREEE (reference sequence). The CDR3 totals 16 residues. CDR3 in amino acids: CASTKTGLSSYNEQFF. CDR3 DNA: TGTGCCAGCACCAAGACAGGGCTTAGCTCCTACAATGAGCAGTTCTTC. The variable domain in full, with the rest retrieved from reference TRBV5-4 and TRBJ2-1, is ETGVTQSPTHLIKTRGQQVTLRCSSQSGHNTVSWYQQALGQGPQFIFQYYREEENGRGNFPPRFSGLQFPNYSSELNVNALELDDSALYLCASTKTGLSSYNEQFFGPGTRLTVL.